This is a list of T cell receptor beta chains from one sample in a study of blood T cells in healthy people across ages. TCRdb independently ran MiXCR on the 5' RACE reads; one entry per CDR3 protein. Among around 2 million distinct CDR3 sequences listed, 39% were seen once. The sample consisted of blood. These receptor sequences come from a human donor in good health. CDR3s include the opening cysteine and the closing phenylalanine or tryptophan. The order of the fields is clone size, D gene, J gene, V gene, CDR3 length, CDR3 protein, CDR3 DNA. The D gene is left open where the match is weak. Not every row has a clone size; where given, it reads once, few, many or a size class.

>-|-|TRBJ2-7|TRBV5-5|15
CASSLFLSGVLEQYF
TGTGCCAGCAGCTTGTTTCTGTCGGGGGTTCTCGAGCAGTACTTC
>-|-|TRBJ1-1|TRBV28|13
CASLAPLHTEAFF
TGTGCCAGCCTTGCCCCCCTTCACACTGAAGCTTTCTTT
>few|-|TRBJ1-1|TRBV5-1|15
CASSFVSDSDTEAFF
TGCGCCAGCAGCTTTGTCTCCGATTCAGACACTGAAGCTTTCTTT
>-|TRBD2|TRBJ2-7|TRBV27|15
CASSSARGGSYEQYF
TGTGCCAGCAGTTCGGCCCGGGGGGGCTCCTACGAGCAGTACTTC
>few|TRBD1|TRBJ1-2|TRBV29-1|13
CSARTGELDGYTF
TGCAGCGCTAGGACAGGGGAGTTGGATGGCTACACCTTC
>-|TRBD1|TRBJ1-2|TRBV20-1|12
CSAPTGDYGYTF
TGCAGTGCGCCGACAGGGGACTATGGCTACACCTTC
>-|-|TRBJ1-1|TRBV7-2|13
CASRSPWGGEAFF
TGTGCCAGCAGATCGCCATGGGGGGGTGAAGCTTTCTTT
>-|-|TRBJ2-7|TRBV6-2/TRBV6-3|13
CASSLKGAYEQYF
TGTGCCAGCAGTTTAAAGGGGGCCTACGAGCAGTACTTC
>few|-|TRBJ2-7|TRBV7-9|15
CASSFSRSNSYEQYF
TGTGCCAGCAGCTTTAGTAGGAGTAACTCCTACGAGCAGTACTTC
>-|-|TRBJ1-2|TRBV4-2|15
CASSQIQGSYYGYTF
TGTGCCAGCAGCCAAATCCAGGGGAGTTACTACGGCTACACCTTC
>-|TRBD2|TRBJ2-7|TRBV7-2|18
CASSLRTSGGTRTYEQYF
TGTGCCAGCAGCCTCCGGACTAGCGGGGGGACTAGGACCTACGAGCAGTACTTC
>few|TRBD1|TRBJ1-2|TRBV20-1|14
CSARDSLFNYGYTF
TGCAGTGCCCGGGACAGCTTGTTTAACTATGGCTACACCTTC
>-|-|TRBJ2-1|TRBV4-1|15
CASSRAQRGLNEQFF
TGCGCCAGCAGCAGGGCCCAGAGGGGCCTTAATGAGCAGTTCTTC
>-|-|TRBJ2-1|TRBV4-3|13
CASSQDGSDEQFF
TGCGCCAGCAGCCAAGACGGATCCGATGAGCAGTTCTTC
>-|TRBD1|TRBJ2-3|TRBV7-2|16
CASSSLRWTGRDTQYF
TGTGCCAGCAGCTCCCTACGCTGGACAGGGAGGGATACGCAGTATTTT
>-|-|TRBJ2-7|TRBV27|13
CASSPGAIYEQYF
TGTGCCAGCAGTCCGGGTGCCATCTACGAGCAGTACTTC
>-|-|TRBJ2-5|TRBV3-1|12
CASSPLREAQYF
TGTGCCAGCAGCCCACTTCGCGAGGCCCAGTACTTC
>few|TRBD2|TRBJ2-3|TRBV20-1|17
CSASGGAAPPSTDTQYF
TGCAGTGCTAGCGGGGGGGCCGCTCCACCTAGCACAGATACGCAGTATTTT
>-|TRBD2|TRBJ2-4|TRBV20-1|18
CSARDVRLAGGAKNIQYF
TGCAGTGCTAGAGATGTTCGGCTAGCGGGGGGAGCCAAAAACATTCAGTACTTC
>-|TRBD2|TRBJ2-5|TRBV4-3|15
CASSPTSGSQETQYF
TGCGCCAGCAGCCCGACTAGCGGGTCCCAAGAGACCCAGTACTTC
>-|-|TRBJ2-7|TRBV6-5|15
CASSYQRGPYYEQYF
TGTGCCAGCAGTTACCAACGGGGACCCTACTACGAGCAGTACTTC
>-|TRBD2|TRBJ2-7|TRBV3-1|16
CASSRAPLGLAGEQYF
TGTGCCAGCAGCCGGGCTCCCTTGGGACTAGCGGGCGAGCAGTACTTC
>many|-|TRBJ2-7|TRBV4-2|17
CASSWDPGERRSYEQYF
TGTGCCAGCAGCTGGGATCCAGGGGAGAGGCGCTCCTACGAGCAGTACTTC
>-|-|TRBJ2-5|TRBV20-1|12
CSAWTDQETQYF
TGCAGTGCCTGGACAGACCAAGAGACCCAGTACTTC
>-|-|TRBJ2-2|TRBV5-1|14
CASSLTDNTGELFF
TGCGCCAGCAGCCTAACAGATAACACCGGGGAGCTGTTTTTT
>-|-|TRBJ2-2|TRBV20-1|14
CSAYRESDTGELFF
TGCAGTGCTTACAGGGAGAGTGACACCGGGGAGCTGTTTTTT
>-|TRBD2|TRBJ2-1|TRBV27|13
CASTFTGGNEQFF
TGTGCCAGCACATTCACGGGGGGGAATGAGCAGTTCTTC
>-|-|TRBJ2-5|TRBV20-1|13
CSASWRDQETQYF
TGCAGTGCTAGTTGGAGGGACCAAGAGACCCAGTACTTC
>once|TRBD1|TRBJ1-3|TRBV6-5|15
CASRLQGARGNTIYF
TGTGCCAGCAGATTGCAGGGGGCGCGTGGAAACACCATATATTTT
>many|-|TRBJ1-5|TRBV12-3/TRBV12-4|14
CASSATGGNQPQHF
TGTGCCAGCAGTGCGACAGGAGGCAATCAGCCCCAGCATTTT
>-|-|TRBJ2-1|TRBV5-6|14
CASSFGGSGNEQFF
TGTGCCAGCAGCTTTGGTGGTTCGGGAAATGAGCAGTTCTTC
>-|-|TRBJ2-7|TRBV19|11
CATTQGLEQYF
TGTGCCACTACACAGGGACTTGAGCAGTACTTC
>-|TRBD1|TRBJ1-2|TRBV7-2|15
CASSLSSTGNVGYTF
TGTGCCAGCAGCTTATCTTCGACAGGGAACGTTGGCTACACCTTC
>few|TRBD1|TRBJ1-4|TRBV29-1|13
CSVRGQQNEKLFF
TGCAGCGTTCGGGGACAGCAGAATGAAAAACTGTTTTTT
>-|TRBD2|TRBJ2-5|TRBV27|15
CASSLSGGSGETQYF
TGTGCCAGCAGTTTAAGCGGGGGGTCGGGGGAGACCCAGTACTTC
>-|-|TRBJ2-7|TRBV7-2|15
CASSFNGGFSCEQYF
TGTGCCAGCAGCTTTAACGGGGGTTTCTCCTGCGAGCAGTACTTC
>-|TRBD2|TRBJ2-3|TRBV7-2|16
CASSFNSGGAIDTQYF
TGTGCCAGCAGCTTCAATAGCGGGGGGGCCATAGATACGCAGTATTTT
>few|TRBD1|TRBJ2-7|TRBV11-1|15
CASSSFRDSPSGQYF
TGTGCCAGCAGCTCGTTCAGGGACAGCCCTTCCGGGCAGTACTTC
>few|-|TRBJ2-5|TRBV5-1|15
CASSSPPGRGGTQYF
TGCGCCAGCAGCTCCCCTCCCGGCCGAGGCGGGACCCAGTACTTC
>-|-|TRBJ2-7|TRBV4-2|14
CASSQGYRRYEQYF
TGTGCCAGCAGCCAGGGCTACAGGCGCTACGAGCAGTACTTC
>-|-|TRBJ1-6|TRBV12-3/TRBV12-4|13
CASRFGQSSPLHF
TGTGCCAGCAGGTTCGGACAGTCCTCACCCCTCCACTTT
>few|TRBD1|TRBJ2-1|TRBV5-5|16
CASSSYTTGAYNEQFF
TGTGCCAGCAGCTCTTACACGACAGGGGCCTACAATGAGCAGTTCTTC
>-|-|TRBJ2-1|TRBV20-1|13
CSAPWGGENEQFF
TGCAGTGCCCCATGGGGGGGCGAGAATGAGCAGTTCTTC
>-|-|TRBJ2-7|TRBV18|14
CASSPRSWSGEEYF
TGTGCCAGCTCACCGAGATCCTGGTCTGGTGAGGAGTACTTC
>-|TRBD1|TRBJ2-5|TRBV5-1|15
CASSWTGTGAGEQYF
TGCGCCAGCAGCTGGACCGGGACAGGGGCGGGAGAGCAGTACTTC
>-|-|TRBJ2-1|TRBV20-1|12
CSAPISGNEQFF
TGCAGTGCTCCCATATCGGGGAATGAGCAGTTCTTC
>few|TRBD1|TRBJ2-7|TRBV20-1|13
CSARDRTGGGQYF
TGCAGTGCTAGAGATCGGACAGGGGGCGGGCAGTACTTC
>few|TRBD1|TRBJ1-2|TRBV24-1|12
CATSEETGSYTF
TGTGCCACCAGTGAAGAGACAGGGAGCTACACCTTC
>-|TRBD2|TRBJ2-5|TRBV13|16
CASSTGLAGGRGTQYF
TGTGCCAGCAGCACAGGACTAGCGGGGGGACGAGGGACCCAGTACTTC
>few|TRBD1|TRBJ2-6|TRBV10-3|22
CAISHPPWSPGQDDSGANVLTF
TGTGCCATCAGCCACCCACCCTGGAGCCCGGGACAGGACGACTCTGGGGCCAACGTCCTGACTTTC
>-|-|TRBJ1-1|TRBV29-1|14
CSVGYSGGNTEAFF
TGCAGCGTTGGATACTCCGGGGGGAACACTGAAGCTTTCTTT
>-|-|TRBJ1-2|TRBV15|13
CATSRVFDSGYTF
TGTGCCACCAGCAGAGTGTTCGATTCCGGCTACACCTTC
>-|TRBD2|TRBJ2-1|TRBV5-1|18
CASSLGASGRSSCNEQFF
TGCGCCAGCAGCTTGGGGGCTAGCGGGCGAAGCTCCTGCAATGAGCAGTTCTTC
>few|TRBD1|TRBJ2-1|TRBV7-7|16
CASSFGGQGRYNEQFF
TGTGCTAGCAGCTTTGGGGGACAGGGGAGGTACAATGAGCAGTTCTTC